This T cell receptor (beta chain) was documented in a study of blood T cell repertoires in COVID-19. About the research overall: COVID-19 samples, acute and convalescent, were from the United States, Italy and Spain. Nucleic acid was either cDNA or gDNA, and it came from T cells, B-cell-depleted T cells, or PBMCs.

In germline, CDR1 is ENHRY, CDR2 SYGVKD. CDR3 length: 15 amino acids. After removal of 10 bases from V and 4 bases from J, the junction contained 14 bases not matched to a gene. In the original analysis: For nucleated cells, counts were estimated from reference gene primer amplification. TCRdb's copy holds only in-frame clones and misses some; the assay was immunoSEQ multiplex PCR. V and J calls and clone size are those listed in that table; D and trimming were worked out from the DNA. In the table there are more than 110,000 clones, approximately 85% of which are singletons. This chain uses TRBV10-3 with TRBJ2-5, with 8 bases that match TRBD2. Material: peripheral blood. The receptor was isolated from a man aged 50 to 59 with acute or convalescent COVID-19. CDR3 amino acids: CATNAETSVLETQYF. CDR3 DNA sequence: TGTGCCACTAACGCCGAGACTAGCGTATTAGAGACCCAGTACTTC.